This T cell receptor (beta chain) stems from a study of Graves' ophthalmopathy and Graves' hyperthyroidism. This clonotype has at least ten counts. Germline V CDR1 and CDR2: ENHRY, SYGVKD. V shed 6 bases and J 0 bases; nucleotides not matched to a gene: 6. The CDR3 extends over 15 amino acids. Amplified TCR beta CDR3 regions were obtained using RNA transcripts as template. The workflow started with a first-round RT-PCR run with HTBI primers and then moved on to a second-round multiplex PCR. TCRdb used MiXCR to reprocess the multiplex PCR reads, holding one entry per CDR3 protein. In the table there are 740,000 or so distinct CDR3 sequences, roughly two fifths of which are singletons.

The chain has TRBV10-3 and TRBJ2-7; 9 positions agree with TRBD1. The specimen sequenced was peripheral blood. The sequence derives from an adult man with Graves' ophthalmopathy. The CDR3 DNA reads TGTGCCATCAGGGGACAGGGATCAGGCTCCTACGAGCAGTACTTC. Its protein is CAIRGQGSGSYEQYF.